Below, 30 T cell receptor beta chains from the same sample are listed, as sequenced in a study of blood T cells in healthy people across ages. The authors ran a second PCR of about 6 to 11 cycles using a sample-barcoded 5' primer and a J-beta primer mix. MiXCR, applied by TCRdb to the 5' RACE reads, yields one record per CDR3 protein. The table includes about 1,000,000 distinct CDR3 sequences, 45% detected once. Sequenced: blood. The receptors shown here come from a woman aged 55 to 70 in good health.

The V call is TRBV20-1, the J call TRBJ2-3, with 9 bases matching TRBD2. Germline assignment: CDR1 DFQATT and CDR2 SNEGSKA (reference sequence). The CDR3 loop spans 16 amino acids. With V trimmed by 0 bases and J by 0 bases, 4 bases remained unmatched. The CDR3 loop reads CSAREGLAPSTDTQYF. Here the CDR3 DNA reads TGCAGTGCTAGAGAGGGACTAGCTCCTAGCACAGATACGCAGTATTTT.

This rearrangement joins TRBV7-9 to TRBJ2-1; 7 nucleotides line up with TRBD2. Germline CDR1 and CDR2: SEHNR and FQNEAQ (reference sequence). V lost 4 bases to trimming and J lost 5 bases; unmatched junction nucleotides: 8. The CDR3 covers 15 residues. CDR3 nucleotides: TGTGCCAGCAGCTCCTGGGACCGGGGGGACAATGAGCAGTTCTTC. It encodes CASSSWDRGDNEQFF. Complete variable domain (other parts from reference TRBV7-9 and TRBJ2-1): DTGVSQNPRHKITKRGQNVTFRCDPISEHNRLYWYRQTLGQGPEFLTYFQNEAQLEKSRLLSDRFSAERPKGSFSTLEIQRTEQGDSAMYLCASSSWDRGDNEQFFGPGTRLTVL.

The rearrangement joins TRBV6-5 to TRBJ2-2; D may be TRBD1 or TRBD2 (6 bases each). CDR1 MNHEY and CDR2 SVGAGI come from the germline V gene. This CDR3 contains 15 residues. The V end lost 6 bases, the J end lost 5 bases, and 16 bases lay between the germline ends. CDR3 coding DNA: TGTGCCAGCAGCCAAGGGGGGCCTGGGACCGGGGAGCTGTTTTTT. Encoded protein: CASSQGGPGTGELFF.

This clonotype was seen only a few times. The chain joins TRBV12-3 or TRBV12-4 to TRBJ2-7; 8 positions agree with TRBD2. There are 15 residues in the CDR3. Trimming cost V 3 bases and J 2 bases; bases outside gene matches: 6. DNA for the CDR3: TGTGCCAGCAGTTTTGTTAGCGGGACCCCCTACGAGCAGTACTTC. This codes for CASSFVSGTPYEQYF.

The chain joins TRBV29-1 to TRBJ2-5, with a possible D match to TRBD1 (6 bases). The germline gives CDR1 SQVTM, CDR2 ANQGSEA. V was clipped by 8 bases and J by 5 bases, with 15 bases between them. The CDR3 runs 12 residues. The chain's CDR3 is CSLRQVGETQYF. DNA of the CDR3: TGCAGCTTGAGACAGGTTGGGGAGACCCAGTACTTC.

This clonotype was seen once. A junction boundary mismatches the germline segment, possibly from a read error. The rearrangement joins TRBV6-6 to TRBJ1-4; no reliable D call. Germline V gene lookup returns CDR1 MNHNY and CDR2 SVGAGI (reference sequence). This CDR3 comprises 14 residues. The CDR3 sequence: CAGSSGLVNEKLFF. The CDR3, as DNA: TGTGCCGGCAGTTCCGGGTTAGTTAATGAAAAACTGTTTTTT.

This clonotype was counted a single time. V usage is TRBV2 and J usage is TRBJ2-5; D is tentatively TRBD1 or TRBD2 (5 bases each). V gave up 6 bases and J gave up 7 bases, with 18 bases separating them. Germline CDR1 reads SNHLY; CDR2 reads FYNNEI. There are 14 residues in the CDR3. CDR3: CASSPPRGGGTQYF. Written as DNA, the CDR3 is TGTGCCAGCAGCCCCCCGAGGGGCGGTGGGACCCAGTACTTC.

This clonotype was recorded only once. A much larger clonotype is one base distant, so this may be a read error. The gene calls are TRBV10-3 and TRBJ1-5; D remains ambiguous. Per germline, CDR1 ENHRY and CDR2 SYGVKD. CDR3 length: 13 residues. The ends were cut back, 5 bases at V and 1 base at J, with 6 bases in the middle. This CDR3 reads CAISCDSNQPQHF. The CDR3 DNA is TGTGCCATCAGTTGTGACAGCAATCAGCCCCAGCATTTT.

The rearrangement uses TRBV11-1 and TRBJ2-5; the D gene could be TRBD1 or TRBD2 (6 bases each). Trimming pared 1 base from V and 11 bases from J, leaving 17 bases between. The CDR3 is 14 residues long. From germline, CDR1 is SGHAT and CDR2 FQDESV (reference sequence). CDR3 sequence reads: CASSLVGGPREQYF. The DNA for the CDR3 is TGTGCCAGCAGCTTAGTTGGGGGGCCACGGGAGCAGTACTTC.

In this sample, this clonotype turned up a few times. J is TRBJ2-1 and V is TRBV6-5; D gene unclear. This CDR3 region has 13 residues. CDR1 is MNHEY and CDR2 is SVGAGI in the germline V gene. V shed 2 bases and J shed 11 bases, with 13 bases lying between them. The CDR3 sequence is CASSYTGSGQQFF. For the CDR3, the DNA is TGTGCCAGCAGTTACACCGGGTCTGGGCAGCAGTTCTTC.

This clonotype has just a few counts. The V and J genes are TRBV29-1 and TRBJ2-1; D not certain. The V end was cut by 1 base, the J end by 7 bases, with 2 bases between. The CDR3 runs to 10 residues. Looked up from germline, CDR1 is SQVTM and CDR2 is ANQGSEA. This chain's CDR3 is CSVEVNEQFF. In nucleotides, the CDR3 is TGCAGCGTTGAAGTAAATGAGCAGTTCTTC.

The CDR3 spells CASSSAWTVNYGYTF. The CDR3, as DNA: TGTGCCAGCAGTTCTGCCTGGACAGTTAACTATGGCTACACCTTC. The chain links TRBV12-3 or TRBV12-4 to TRBJ1-2; possibly TRBD1 for D (6 bases). V lost 4 bases to trimming and J lost 1 base, with 13 bases between them. This CDR3 comprises 15 residues.

This clonotype was seen more than once but under ten times. This rearrangement joins TRBV3-1 to TRBJ1-2; maybe TRBD1 (6 bases). V was pared by 0 bases and J by 4 bases, with 15 bases between. Germline CDR1 LGHDT, CDR2 YNNKEL (reference sequence). The CDR3 spans 16 residues. The CDR3 sequence: CASSQDLPGAAYGYTF. The CDR3 nucleotides are TGTGCCAGCAGCCAAGATCTTCCAGGGGCGGCCTATGGCTACACCTTC.

This clonotype was counted between two and nine times. This rearrangement joins TRBV10-1 to TRBJ1-1; TRBD1 matches at 10 bases. The junction had 6 bases not matched to a gene; V was cut back by 6 bases and J by 5 bases. Germline lookup yields CDR1 WNHNN and CDR2 SYGVQD (reference sequence). There are 14 residues in the CDR3. CDR3 DNA: TGCGCCAGCAGAGGGACAGGGGAGAATACTGAAGCTTTCTTT. Protein product: CASRGTGENTEAFF.

This chain connects TRBV27 to TRBJ2-7; 10 nucleotides agree with TRBD2. The CDR3 contains 13 residues. In germline, CDR1 is MNHEY, CDR2 SMNVEV (reference sequence). The V segment lost 6 bases and the J segment 5 bases; nucleotides outside the gene matches: 4. CDR3 sequence reads: CASRPSGSHEQYF. CDR3 sequence (DNA): TGTGCCAGCAGGCCTAGCGGGAGTCACGAGCAGTACTTC.

The V call is TRBV5-1, the J call TRBJ2-7; no clear D gene. The CDR3 length is 14 residues. The V end was cut by 3 bases, the J end by 2 bases, with 12 bases between. The V gene's germline CDR1 is SGHRS and CDR2 YFSETQ. The CDR3 nucleotides are TGCGCCAGCAGCTGGGTCGACACTACCTACGAGCAGTACTTC. This sequence encodes CASSWVDTTYEQYF.

This rearrangement joins TRBV19 to TRBJ2-3; TRBD2 matches at 12 bases. V trimming: 8 bases; J trimming: 3 bases; junction bases outside the gene matches: 9. The CDR3 extends over 16 amino acids. From germline, CDR1 is LNHDA and CDR2 SQIVND (reference sequence). The CDR3 DNA follows: TGTGCCAGTGAACGTGGTACTAGCGGGAGGACAGATACGCAGTATTTT. Amino acids: CASERGTSGRTDTQYF.

V gene TRBV6-1 combines with J gene TRBJ2-1; 11 bases line up with TRBD2. Germline V lookup: CDR1 MNHNS, CDR2 SASEGT. The CDR3 extends over 15 amino acids. V shed 6 bases and J 4 bases; nucleotides not matched to a gene: 5. Written as DNA, the CDR3 is TGTGCCAGCAGATCCACTAGCGGGGGATACAATGAGCAGTTCTTC. Its translation is CASRSTSGGYNEQFF.

The J gene is TRBJ2-5, the V gene TRBV29-1; D call uncertain. The CDR3 consists of 12 residues. Germline CDR1 and CDR2: SQVTM and ANQGSEA. With 8 bases removed from V and 5 bases from J, the gap between germline ends came to 15 bases. The CDR3 spells CSHTGARETQYF. In DNA form, the CDR3 reads TGCAGCCACACCGGCGCGAGGGAGACCCAGTACTTC.

This clonotype occurred a few times. The chain has TRBV29-1 and TRBJ1-5, with D possibly being TRBD1 (5 bases). This CDR3 region has 13 residues. Trimming removed 3 bases at V and 7 bases at J, with 13 bases between. Germline CDR1 and CDR2: SQVTM and ANQGSEA. CDR3: CSVEIQGDQPQHF. CDR3 in DNA: TGCAGCGTTGAGATCCAGGGCGACCAGCCCCAGCATTTT.

The genes are TRBV4-1 and TRBJ2-7; the D gene is possibly TRBD1 (6 bases). The germline CDR1 and CDR2 sequences are MGHRA and YSYEKL. The V and J ends lost 1 base and 3 bases respectively, with 13 bases between them. The CDR3 length is 15 residues. Written as DNA, the CDR3 is TGCGCCAGCAGCCAAGCGACAGGTCAGCTCTACGAGCAGTACTTC. Translated: CASSQATGQLYEQYF.

This sequence joins TRBV29-1 and TRBJ2-7, with 9 positions matching TRBD1. CDR3 size: 12 residues. The V segment lost 3 bases and the J segment 6 bases; nucleotides outside the gene matches: 3. Germline V gene data show CDR1 as SQVTM and CDR2 as ANQGSEA. The CDR3 loop is CSVEGQGSEQYF. CDR3 in DNA: TGCAGCGTTGAGGGACAGGGCTCCGAGCAGTACTTC.

This clonotype was detected a few times. This chain links TRBV10-1 with TRBJ2-3; D gene unclear. The germline CDR1 and CDR2 sequences are WNHNN and SYGVQD (reference sequence). Trimming took 5 bases from V and 0 from J, leaving 12 bases between them. The CDR3 contains 15 residues. CDR3 sequence (DNA): TGCGCCAGCAGTCGACAAGGGATTAGCACAGATACGCAGTATTTT. Translation: CASSRQGISTDTQYF.

The J gene is TRBJ2-1, the V gene TRBV4-1; 12 bases line up with TRBD2. With 3 bases clipped from V and 5 bases from J, the junction kept 5 bases outside the gene matches. CDR1 and CDR2 from the germline V gene are MGHRA and YSYEKL. The CDR3 is made up of 16 amino acids. CDR3 DNA sequence: TGCGCCAGCAGCCAGGCGCGACTAGCGGGGGACAATGAGCAGTTCTTC. Protein sequence: CASSQARLAGDNEQFF.

The chain is built from TRBV6-6 and TRBJ2-3; D possibly corresponds to TRBD2 (7 bases). V was pared by 8 bases and J by 6 bases, with 21 bases between. From germline, CDR1 is MNHNY and CDR2 SVGAGI (reference sequence). There are 15 residues in the CDR3. The CDR3 bases are TGTGCCAGCGCGAGAGCGGGAAGGGGGTCGGATACGCAGTATTTT. Translating gives CASARAGRGSDTQYF.

This chain joins TRBV12-3 or TRBV12-4 and TRBJ2-2; D ambiguous. The CDR3 runs to 11 residues. The V end lost 11 bases, the J end lost 5 bases, and 9 bases lay between the germline ends. The chain's CDR3 is CAGLGTGELFF. The CDR3 nucleotides read TGTGCCGGCCTGGGAACCGGGGAGCTGTTTTTT.

The genes are TRBV20-1 and TRBJ1-5, with 9 bases lining up with TRBD1. J was trimmed by 9 bases and V by 8 bases; bases with no gene match: 11. The CDR3 totals 13 residues. CDR1 and CDR2 from the germline V gene are DFQATT and SNEGSKA (reference sequence). The CDR3 DNA is TGCAGTCCTGAAGACAGGGGGGGAGGGCCCCAGCATTTT. It yields the protein CSPEDRGGGPQHF.

The chain employs TRBV5-1 and TRBJ1-1; TRBD1 might be the D (6 bases). Looked up from germline, CDR1 is SGHRS and CDR2 is YFSETQ. CDR3 length: 15 amino acids. V was trimmed by 2 bases and J by 0 bases, leaving 11 bases between them. This CDR3 is CASSFHRAMNTEAFF. The CDR3 nucleotides are TGCGCCAGCAGCTTCCACAGGGCCATGAACACTGAAGCTTTCTTT.

V and J are TRBV14 and TRBJ1-2; tentatively, D is TRBD1 (6 bases). Trimming cost V 0 bases and J 8 bases, with 16 bases left between them. Germline V gene lookup returns CDR1 SGHDN and CDR2 FVKESK. This CDR3 is built from 15 residues. CDR3 residues: CASSQDDLQGEGYTF. DNA for the CDR3: TGTGCCAGCAGCCAAGATGATCTACAGGGTGAAGGCTACACCTTC. Looking up the rest from reference TRBV14 and TRBJ1-2 gives the full variable domain: EAGVTQFPSHSVIEKGQTVTLRCDPISGHDNLYWYRRVMGKEIKFLLHFVKESKQDESGMPNNRFLAERTGGTYSTLKVQPAELEDSGVYFCASSQDDLQGEGYTFGSGTRLTVV.

The chain has TRBV15 and TRBJ2-5, with D tentatively TRBD2 (5 bases). The J call may be wrong; the DNA end is better matched by TRBJ2-7. Germline V lookup: CDR1 LNHNV, CDR2 YYDKDF (reference sequence). The CDR3 has 14 residues. In nucleotides, the CDR3 is TGTGCCACCAGCAGAGCGAGGGAGTTCAACGAGCAGTACTTC. It yields the protein CATSRAREFNEQYF.